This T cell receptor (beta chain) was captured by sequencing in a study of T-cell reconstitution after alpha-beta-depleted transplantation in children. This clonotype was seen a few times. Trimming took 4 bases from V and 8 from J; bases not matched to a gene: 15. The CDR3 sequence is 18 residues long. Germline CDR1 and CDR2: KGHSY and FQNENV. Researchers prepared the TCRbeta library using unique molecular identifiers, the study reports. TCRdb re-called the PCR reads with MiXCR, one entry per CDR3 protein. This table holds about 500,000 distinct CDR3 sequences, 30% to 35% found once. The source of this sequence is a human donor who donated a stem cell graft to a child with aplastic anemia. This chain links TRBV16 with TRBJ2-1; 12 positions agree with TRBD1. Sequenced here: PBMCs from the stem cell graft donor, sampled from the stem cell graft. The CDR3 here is CASSPPRDRGRVQDEQFF. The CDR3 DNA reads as TGTGCCAGCAGCCCCCCTCGGGACAGGGGGCGCGTGCAGGATGAGCAGTTCTTC.